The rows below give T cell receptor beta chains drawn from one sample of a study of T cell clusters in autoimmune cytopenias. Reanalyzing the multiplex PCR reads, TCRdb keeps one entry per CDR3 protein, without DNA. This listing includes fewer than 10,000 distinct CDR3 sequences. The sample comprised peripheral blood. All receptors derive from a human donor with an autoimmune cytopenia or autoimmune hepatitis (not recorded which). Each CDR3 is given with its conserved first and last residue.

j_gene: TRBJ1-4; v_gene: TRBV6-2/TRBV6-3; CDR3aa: CASSPTGILATNEKLFF
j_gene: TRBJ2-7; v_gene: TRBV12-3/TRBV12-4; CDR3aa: CASSTSSQSIYEQYF
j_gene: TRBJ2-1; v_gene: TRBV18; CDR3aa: CASSPQGQEFNEQFF
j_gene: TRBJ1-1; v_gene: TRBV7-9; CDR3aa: CASSRTGAGNTEAFF
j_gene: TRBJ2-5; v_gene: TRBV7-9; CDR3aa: CASISGSQETQYF
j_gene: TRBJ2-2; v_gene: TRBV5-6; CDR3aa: CASSLGVLGNTGELFF
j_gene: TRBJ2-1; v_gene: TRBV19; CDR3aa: CASRAGAGYEQFF
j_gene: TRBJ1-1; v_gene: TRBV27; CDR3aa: CASSEAGTEAFF
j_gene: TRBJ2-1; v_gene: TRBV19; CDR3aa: CASTNDNTGMGEQFF
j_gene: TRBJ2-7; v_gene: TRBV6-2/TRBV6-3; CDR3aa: CASTFQAESYEQYF
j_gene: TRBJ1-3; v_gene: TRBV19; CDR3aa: CALKREVRGNTIYF
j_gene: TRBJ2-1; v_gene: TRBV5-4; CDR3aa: CASSLPQGNEQFF
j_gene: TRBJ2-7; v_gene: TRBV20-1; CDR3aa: CSARDLTGQDIYEQYF
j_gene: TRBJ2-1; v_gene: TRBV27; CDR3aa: CASSQDLQGGFYNEQFF